This entry describes one TCR beta chain. This CDR3 spans 13 amino acids. The data belong to a study of blood T cell repertoires in COVID-19. Study at large: The United States, Italy and Spain were the sources of the acute and convalescent COVID-19 samples. PBMCs, B-cell-depleted T cells, or T cells were the source of the cDNA or gDNA that made up the material.

Up to 2 weeks before entering the study, exposed participants had met a COVID-19 case. Data came from immunoSEQ multiplex PCR; TCRdb stores just in-frame clones and leaves some out. The sample has roughly 250,000 clones, over 80% seen once. The source material was PBMCs or T cells enriched from blood (not recorded which). The V and J genes are TRBV12-1 and TRBJ2-1; the table's D gene call, TRBD2, was not cross checked with the DNA. TRBV12-1 constitutes a pseudogene. The TCR was taken from a woman in her forties who had been exposed to COVID-19. This chain's CDR3 is CASSPPCSGEQFF. The CDR3 DNA reads TGTGCCAGCAGCCCACCTTGTTCGGGGGAGCAGTTCTTC.